Shown below are 3 T cell receptor beta chains from a single sample sequenced in a study of T cells after yellow fever vaccination (dated by TCRdb to the late 2010s). The library was generated by 5' RACE. TCRdb lists the instrument as Illumina HiSeq 2500. TCRdb itself trimmed the public reads at Q25 with fastp, ran MiXCR and retained productive beta chains. Each record represents a unique CDR3 protein, reported with the most common genes and DNA among its rows. The table for this sample lists a few hundred thousand distinct CDR3 sequences; 17% of them were counted only once. The ten largest clones take up approximately 15% of the sample. The label giving this sample's treatment or condition can be read as: live attenuated yellow fever vaccine strain. Material: PBMCs, obtained less than 6 days after the first yellow fever vaccination. All receptors come from a man aged 18 to 35 who received the YFV17D yellow fever vaccine.

This clonotype has just a few counts. This chain connects TRBV11-2 to TRBJ2-7; maybe TRBD2 (6 bases). This CDR3 region has 11 residues. CDR1 and CDR2 (germline): SGHAT, FQNNGV. Trimming removed 5 bases from V and 7 bases from J, with 9 bases in between. In nucleotides, the CDR3 is TGTGCCAGCAGCGGGGGAGGTGAGCAGTACGTC. Protein: CASSGGGEQYV.

The chain combines TRBV11-2 with TRBJ1-2; 11 bases agree with TRBD1. Germline CDR1 SGHAT, CDR2 FQNNGV. Germline trimming cut 2 bases from V and 1 base from J; bases unmatched to any gene: 9. The CDR3 is made up of 18 amino acids. CDR3 region: CASSLIAGTGGGNYGYTF. CDR3 coding DNA: TGTGCCAGCAGCTTAATCGCCGGGACAGGGGGGGGTAACTATGGCTACACCTTC.

This clonotype was found a few times. The rearrangement uses TRBV2 and TRBJ2-1, with 7 bases fitting TRBD2. From germline, CDR1 is SNHLY and CDR2 FYNNEI. This CDR3 region has 14 residues. The ends lost 6 bases at V and 9 bases at J; junction bases unmatched: 11. This chain's CDR3 is CASRDRTRSSEQFF. The CDR3 DNA reads TGTGCCAGCAGGGACCGGACTAGGTCTAGTGAGCAGTTCTTC.